These 14 T cell receptor beta chains were all obtained from the same sample, sequenced in a study of circulating and synovial CD4+ cells in juvenile arthritis (dated 2014 in TCRdb). Library preparation employed the immunoSEQ multiplex PCR assay. In TCRdb, the immuneACCESS table is reduced to in-frame sequences with V and J assigned. These tables do not hold every clone; where another copy was compared, an unresolved V gene accounts for under half, and the others remain unexplained. The sample table records about 33,000 clones; 90% to 95% of these occur just once. The leading ten clones occupy 0.15% to 0.2% of the sample. Sequencing was done on a sample of CD4+ T cells from blood. The source of these receptors is a human donor with juvenile idiopathic arthritis.

The chain recombines TRBV5-1 with TRBJ1-6; D is possibly TRBD1 (6 bases). The CDR3 extends over 13 amino acids. CDR1 SGHRS and CDR2 YFSETQ come from the germline V gene. V dropped 0 bases and J dropped 8 bases, with 6 bases sitting between them. The CDR3 here is CASSLDRDSPLHF. Written as DNA, the CDR3 is TGCGCCAGCAGCTTGGACAGGGATTCACCCCTCCACTTT.

In DNA, the CDR3 is TGTGCCAGCAGCGCGGGGACAGGCCGATATGGCTACACCTTC. Translating gives CASSAGTGRYGYTF. This sequence joins TRBV9 and TRBJ1-2, with 8 bases identical to TRBD1. V shed 3 bases and J 5 bases; nucleotides not matched to a gene: 6. The CDR3 totals 14 residues. The V gene's germline CDR1 is SGDLS and CDR2 YYNGEE.

This chain uses TRBV12-2 with TRBJ2-3; the DNA was not used to check the table's D call, TRBD1. TRBV12-2 is noted as a pseudogene. The CDR3 length is 16 residues. In DNA, the CDR3 is TGTGCAAGTCGCTTCACAGGGGGCGAAAGCACAGATACGCAGTATTTT. Protein sequence: CASRFTGGESTDTQYF.

This chain joins TRBV4-1 and TRBJ2-3; D ambiguous. The germline V gene has CDR1 MGHRA and CDR2 YSYEKL. Trimming pared 0 bases from V and 10 bases from J, leaving 23 bases between. This CDR3 is 17 amino acids long. The chain's CDR3 is CASSQESLQTRTGAQYF. CDR3 DNA sequence: TGCGCCAGCAGCCAAGAGTCTCTACAAACGAGAACGGGTGCGCAGTATTTT.

This clone was found once. CDR3: CASSIGAGEYEQYF. The CDR3 region has the DNA TGTGCCAGTAGTATAGGTGCAGGGGAGTACGAGCAGTACTTC. V is TRBV19 and J is TRBJ2-7; TRBD1 might be the D (6 bases). V lost 1 base and J lost 4, with 11 bases in between. Germline-derived CDR1 and CDR2 are LNHDA and SQIVND (reference sequence). The CDR3 has 14 amino acids. Supplemented by reference TRBV19 and TRBJ2-7, the full variable domain reads DGGITQSPKYLFRKEGQNVTLSCEQNLNHDAMYWYRQDPGQGLRLIYYSQIVNDFQKGDIAEGYSVSREKKESFPLTVTSAQKNPTAFYLCASSIGAGEYEQYFGPGTRLTVT.

This chain connects TRBV7-9 to TRBJ2-2; D is unclear. Trimming took off 3 bases at V and 6 bases at J, with 11 bases between the two ends. CDR1 and CDR2 (germline): SEHNR, FQNEAQ (reference sequence). CDR3 length: 14 amino acids. The CDR3 loop reads CASSLGRLPGELFF. Written as DNA, the CDR3 is TGTGCCAGCAGCTTGGGCAGGCTCCCCGGGGAGCTGTTTTTT.

This clone has a single count. The chain links TRBV7-9 to TRBJ1-2, with 7 bases lining up with TRBD1. The CDR3 sequence is 15 residues long. V trimming: 3 bases; J trimming: 4 bases; junction bases outside the gene matches: 8. From germline, CDR1 is SEHNR and CDR2 FQNEAQ (reference sequence). The CDR3: CASSFLGQEIYGYTF. The CDR3 DNA reads TGTGCCAGCAGCTTTTTAGGACAGGAGATCTATGGCTACACCTTC.

Only one count was recorded for this clone. V gene TRBV6-1 combines with J gene TRBJ1-2; a weak D match, TRBD1 (6 bases). Trimming cost V 3 bases and J 4 bases, with 15 bases left between them. The CDR3 extends over 15 amino acids. CDR1 and CDR2 (germline): MNHNS, SASEGT. In DNA form, the CDR3 reads TGTGCCAGCAGTGAGGGGGCTAGTATCCTCTATGGCTACACCTTC. This codes for CASSEGASILYGYTF.

This clone was detected a few times. The genes are TRBV6-5 and TRBJ2-3; tentatively, D is TRBD1 (6 bases). Per the germline V gene, CDR1 is MNHEY and CDR2 is SVGAGI. The CDR3 length is 14 residues. With 4 bases removed from V and 5 bases from J, the gap between germline ends came to 13 bases. This chain's CDR3 is CASSWPGAGDTQYF. The CDR3 region has the DNA TGTGCCAGCAGTTGGCCAGGGGCGGGAGATACGCAGTATTTT.

CDR3 bases: TGTGCCAGCAGCGCGGACAGGGGGCACGAGACCCAGTACTTC. Its translation: CASSADRGHETQYF. This rearrangement joins TRBV2 to TRBJ2-5; 11 nucleotides agree with TRBD1. The CDR3 is 14 amino acids. CDR1 is SNHLY, CDR2 FYNNEI, per germline. Losses at the gene ends were 6 bases for V and 5 bases for J; bases not matched to a gene: 5.

V and J are TRBV18 and TRBJ1-3; D is possibly TRBD1 (6 bases). Germline V CDR1 and CDR2: KGHSH, LQKENI. The germline V and J ends were trimmed by 5 bases and 4 bases, with 12 bases remaining between them. CDR3 size: 14 residues. This CDR3 is CASSATGSGNTIYF. The CDR3 nucleotides read TGTGCCAGCTCAGCCACAGGGTCAGGAAACACCATATATTTT.

The chain employs TRBV28 and TRBJ1-1; D gene ambiguous. Germline values: CDR1 MDHEN, CDR2 SYDVKM. The CDR3 spans 11 residues. V was pared by 6 bases and J by 3 bases, with 5 bases between. This chain's CDR3 is CASRIYTEAFF. In nucleotides, the CDR3 is TGTGCCAGCAGAATATACACTGAAGCTTTCTTT. The whole variable domain, filled in from reference TRBV28 and TRBJ1-1, reads DVKVTQSSRYLVKRTGEKVFLECVQDMDHENMFWYRQDPGLGLRLIYFSYDVKMKEKGDIPEGYSVSREKKERFSLILESASTNQTSMYLCASRIYTEAFFGQGTRLTVV.

V usage is TRBV12-1 and J usage is TRBJ1-1; TRBD1 is taken as the D call from the table, unchecked against the DNA. TRBV12-1 is a pseudogene locus. There are 16 residues in the CDR3. CDR3 in DNA: TGTGCCAGCAGCTACCCGACAGGGGTCTTAGACACTGAAGCTTTCTTT. It specifies CASSYPTGVLDTEAFF.

This clone came up once. The chain employs TRBV5-5 and TRBJ1-3; D may be TRBD1 (6 bases). CDR1 is SGHKS and CDR2 is YYEKEE in the germline V gene (reference sequence). V lost 2 bases to trimming and J lost 0 bases, with 9 bases between them. The CDR3 loop spans 15 amino acids. This chain's CDR3 is CASSLTGSSGNTIYF. The CDR3 DNA sequence: TGTGCCAGCAGCTTAACAGGGAGCTCTGGAAACACCATATATTTT. The whole variable domain, filled in from reference TRBV5-5 and TRBJ1-3, reads DAGVTQSPTHLIKTRGQQVTLRCSPISGHKSVSWYQQVLGQGPQFIFQYYEKEERGRGNFPDRFSARQFPNYSSELNVNALLLGDSALYLCASSLTGSSGNTIYFGEGSWLTVV.